This TCR beta chain was sequenced during a study of control samples from healthy donors and cancer patients. Only in-frame clones appear in the TCRdb table, and some are missing; sequencing was by immunoSEQ multiplex PCR. The data hold approximately 82,000 clones, with more than 70% observed a single time. Per germline, CDR1 SNHLY and CDR2 FYNNEI. The ends lost 8 bases at V and 4 bases at J; junction bases unmatched: 2. CDR3 length: 12 residues. The sample taken for sequencing was blood. This rearrangement joins TRBV2 to TRBJ2-5; 9 bases match TRBD2. This TCR came from a man aged 45-60 years in good health. In nucleotides, the CDR3 is TGTGCCAGCCTACTAGCGGGAGAGACCCAGTACTTC. This gives the protein CASLLAGETQYF.